This record looks at one TCR beta chain sequence and its context. What this receptor recognizes is not known. Nothing much larger sits one base from this clone, and base qualities are not available. The meaning of the sample's treatment or condition label: live attenuated yellow fever vaccine strain. At each blood-draw timepoint, two biological replicates of bulk PBMCs were obtained. PBMCs were isolated from peripheral blood using a standard Ficoll-Paque protocol. RNA was extracted with TriZol from bulk PBMCs, CD4 and CD8 fractions, and dextramer-positive and dextramer-negative fractions. The data are from a study of T cells after yellow fever vaccination (dated by TCRdb to the late 2010s). About the study as a whole: The SMART-Seq v4 Ultra Low Input RNA kit was used to prepare libraries from fractions with low cell numbers. Blood samples were taken at several timepoints before and after primary and secondary immunization, and bulk PBMC replicates and cell subsets were isolated. Two healthy male donors made up the cohort, one aged 18 to 30 years and the other aged 30 to 40 years. Bulk TCR alpha and beta repertoires were sequenced longitudinally to track T-cell clones before and after primary and booster YFV17D yellow fever vaccination. The study at large found these results: FACS-sorted repertoires could contain abundant contaminating clonotypes from the bulk population, so computational filtering was required. After the booster, most clones that had expanded after primary vaccination were detected again (around 96% of CD4 and 88% of CD8), suggesting broad maintenance of memory. A small fraction of clonotypes showed up in both the CD4 and CD8 compartments, probably as a result of convergent recombination. Because only a couple of donors were included in the study, the extent to which the findings can be generalized is limited. Compared with the primary T-cell response, the secondary T-cell response was faster but weaker, reaching its peak on day 5 rather than on day 15.

The germline V gene (reference sequence) provides CDR1 LNHDA and CDR2 SQIVND. Counted from cysteine to phenylalanine, this CDR3 has 15 amino acids. Only CDR3 DNA remains: 45 bases, in frame from the first base. Trimming removed 6 bases from V and 3 bases from J; the gene matches leave 7 bases unexplained. TCR cDNA was synthesized by 5'RACE template switching, which introduced a universal primer site and unique molecular identifiers. cDNA synthesis was primed from both the TCR alpha and TCR beta constant segments. Two PCR steps were used to amplify libraries, with sample barcodes and sequencing adapters being added in the second step. Sequencing of libraries was done on Illumina HiSeq 2500 (2x100 bp) or NovaSeq (2x150 bp). Per the authors' processing: MIGEC handled demultiplexing of reads and collapsing into UMI consensus sequences, while MiXCR performed V(D)J alignment. Clonotypes responding to the vaccine were identified with edgeR on replicate PBMC samples, with the criteria of FDR below 0.01 and a log2 fold change above 5 up to day 15. CD4 or CD8 identity was assigned to each bulk clonotype according to whether the clonotype was present at higher abundance in the sequenced CD4 repertoire or the sequenced CD8 repertoire. TCRdb applied fastp at Q25 and MiXCR to the public reads, then kept only in-frame beta chains. A single entry per CDR3 protein holds the most common genes and DNA from its merged rows. The V and J calls here are based on TCRdb, not the publication. The sample table records hundreds of thousands of distinct CDR3 sequences; over 9% of these occur just once. The ten top clones hold 14% to 15% of the sample.

The rearrangement combines TRBV19 with TRBJ1-5, and TRBD1 matches 8 of the central bases. The sample in question was PBMCs, obtained on the day of the yellow fever booster vaccination. The source of this sequence is a man aged 25 to 40 who received the YFV17D yellow fever vaccine. The DNA sequence is given as TGTGCCAGTAGCTCAGGGGGCCTTGACAATCAGCCCCAGCATTTT. The resulting protein is CASSSGGLDNQPQHF.